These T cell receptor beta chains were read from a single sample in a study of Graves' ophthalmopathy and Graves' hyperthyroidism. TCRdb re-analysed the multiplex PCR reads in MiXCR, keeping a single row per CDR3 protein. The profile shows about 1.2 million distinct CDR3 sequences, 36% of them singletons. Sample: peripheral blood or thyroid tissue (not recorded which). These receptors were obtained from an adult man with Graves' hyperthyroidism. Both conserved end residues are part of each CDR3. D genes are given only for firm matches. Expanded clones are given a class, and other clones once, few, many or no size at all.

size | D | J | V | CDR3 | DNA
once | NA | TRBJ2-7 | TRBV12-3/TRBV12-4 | CASSLMGAQEQYF | TGTGCCAGTAGTTTAATGGGGGCGCAGGAGCAGTACTTC
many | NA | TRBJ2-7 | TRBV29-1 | CSVRDRTSYEQYF | TGCAGCGTGCGGGACAGAACCTCCTACGAGCAGTACTTC
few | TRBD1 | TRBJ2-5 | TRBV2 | CASSYKQGLQTQYF | TGTGCCAGCAGTTACAAACAGGGGTTACAGACCCAGTACTTC
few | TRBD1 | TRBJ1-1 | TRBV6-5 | CASSHNTGGPEAFF | TGTGCCAGCAGCCACAACACAGGGGGCCCTGAAGCTTTCTTT
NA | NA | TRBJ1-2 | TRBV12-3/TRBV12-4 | CASSPGGHYGYTF | TGTGCCAGCAGCCCGGGAGGCCACTATGGCTACACCTTC
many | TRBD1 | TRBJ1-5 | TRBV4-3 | CASSQGTGDQPQHF | TGCGCCAGCAGCCAAGGGACAGGTGATCAGCCCCAGCATTTT
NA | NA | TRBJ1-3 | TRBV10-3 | CANLPKRGSGNTIYF | TGTGCCAATTTACCCAAGCGGGGATCGGGAAACACCATATATTTT
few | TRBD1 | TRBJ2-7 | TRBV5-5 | CASSPSAWGQGDAEQYF | TGTGCCAGCAGCCCCAGCGCCTGGGGACAGGGTGACGCCGAGCAGTACTTC
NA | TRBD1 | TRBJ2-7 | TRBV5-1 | CASRGGQGPYEQYF | TGCGCCAGCAGGGGGGGACAGGGCCCTTACGAGCAGTACTTC
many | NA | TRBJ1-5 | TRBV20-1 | CSARGPGTANQPQHF | TGCAGTGCTAGGGGACCAGGTACGGCCAATCAGCCCCAGCATTTT
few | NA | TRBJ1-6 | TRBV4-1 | CASSQGLANSPLHF | TGCGCCAGCAGCCAGGGACTAGCGAATTCACCCCTCCACTTT
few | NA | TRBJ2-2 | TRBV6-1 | CASSYSVWAKNTGELFF | TGTGCCAGCAGTTACTCAGTGTGGGCCAAGAACACCGGGGAGCTGTTTTTT
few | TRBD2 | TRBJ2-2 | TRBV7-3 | CASAGFGELFF | TGTGCCTCAGCGGGGTTCGGGGAGCTGTTTTTT
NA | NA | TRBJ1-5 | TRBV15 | CATSRDRGRETQHF | TGTGCCACCAGCAGAGATCGGGGGAGGGAGACCCAGCATTTT
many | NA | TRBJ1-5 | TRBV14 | CASSPSRGPQHF | TGTGCCAGCAGCCCGTCCCGGGGGCCCCAGCATTTT
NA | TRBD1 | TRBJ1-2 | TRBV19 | CASSIVGTGGNYGYTF | TGTGCCAGTAGTATAGTCGGGACAGGGGGAAACTATGGCTACACCTTC
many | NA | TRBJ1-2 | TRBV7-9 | CASSLEDLYGYTF | TGTGCCAGCAGCTTAGAAGATTTGTATGGCTACACCTTC